This is a list of T cell receptor beta chains from one sample in a study of blood T cells in healthy people across ages. TCRdb recomputed calls from the 5' RACE reads with MiXCR, one row per CDR3 protein. The profile shows about 640,000 distinct CDR3 sequences, about 53% of them singletons. The specimen was blood. The receptors stem from a man aged 55 to 69 in good health. The CDR3 runs from the conserved cysteine through the conserved F or W. D genes are given only for firm matches. A row's size may be missing; if present it is once, few, many or a size class.

J	V	length	size	D	DNA	CDR3
TRBJ2-7	TRBV27	16	.	TRBD1	TGTGCCAGCAGTCCTACGCTCAACAGGGGTAGGAACGAGCAGTACTTC	CASSPTLNRGRNEQYF
TRBJ2-1	TRBV6-2/TRBV6-3	23	.	.	.	CASGQGGSGYTFGSGTRGHEQFF
TRBJ2-3	TRBV12-3/TRBV12-4	17	few	.	TGTGCCAGCCACGCGGGGCCATCCAGCCCGGGAACAGATACGCAGTATTTT	CASHAGPSSPGTDTQYF
TRBJ1-5	TRBV20-1	17	once	TRBD1	TGCAGTGCTAGTCGGATCAGGACAGGGGTAGACAATCAGCCCCAGCATTTT	CSASRIRTGVDNQPQHF
TRBJ2-5	TRBV15	14	.	TRBD1	TGTGCCACCAGCACGGGACAGGGGGCAGAGACCCAGTACTTC	CATSTGQGAETQYF
TRBJ1-4	TRBV29-1	13	.	TRBD1	TGCAGCGTGTCGGGACAGGGGGGTGCGAAACTGTTTTTT	CSVSGQGGAKLFF
TRBJ2-5	TRBV4-1	16	.	.	TGCGCCAGCAGCCAAGATGGTACACAGCCGGTAGAGACCCAGTACTTC	CASSQDGTQPVETQYF
TRBJ1-2	TRBV6-1	13	once	TRBD1	TGTGCCAGCAGCTACGGACAGGGTGATGGCTACACCTTC	CASSYGQGDGYTF
TRBJ2-1	TRBV5-1	18	.	TRBD1	TGCGCCAGCACTCGAACGGGACAGGGAGGGTTATTTGACAATGAGCAGTTCTTC	CASTRTGQGGLFDNEQFF
TRBJ2-3	TRBV5-1	14	.	TRBD2	TGCGCCAGCAGCCAGACTAGCGGGGTGGATACGCAGTATTTT	CASSQTSGVDTQYF
TRBJ2-1	TRBV7-8	16	few	.	TGTGCCAGCAGCCCACGGGACACCCCTTCCTACAATGAGCAGTTCTTC	CASSPRDTPSYNEQFF
TRBJ1-2	TRBV3-1	14	few	.	TGTGCCAGCAGCCAAGATTTGGTCGCTCGGGGCTACACCTTC	CASSQDLVARGYTF
TRBJ1-2	TRBV6-5	16	.	.	TGTGCCAGCAGTTACCAGGGAGGGGTCAGGAACTATGGCTACACCTTC	CASSYQGGVRNYGYTF
TRBJ1-2	TRBV7-9	12	.	.	TGTGCCAGCAGCCACGCCCAGGGGAGCTACACCTTC	CASSHAQGSYTF
TRBJ2-6	TRBV5-1	15	few	.	TGCGCCAGCAGCTTGCAAGGTTTAGGGGCCAACGTCCTGACTTTC	CASSLQGLGANVLTF
TRBJ2-6	TRBV20-1	15	few	.	TGCAGTGCGAGCGTGGCGGCGGCCGGGGCCAACGTCCTGACTTTC	CSASVAAAGANVLTF
TRBJ1-6	TRBV6-5	13	.	.	TGTGCCAGCAGTTCAGGGGCAAATTCACCCCTCCACTTT	CASSSGANSPLHF
TRBJ2-5	TRBV5-1	14	.	.	TGCGCCAGCAGCTTAGCGGGTTCCAAAGAGACCCGGTACTTC	CASSLAGSKETRYF
TRBJ1-2	TRBV2	13	.	TRBD1	TGTGCCAGCGGACGACAGGGTGGCTATGGCTACACCTTC	CASGRQGGYGYTF
TRBJ2-1	TRBV14	11	many	.	TGTGCCAGCAGCCAACTTCGGGAGCAGTTCTTC	CASSQLREQFF
TRBJ1-1	TRBV5-1	17	.	.	TGCGCCAGCAGCTCCCCGACAGGTTCGGCTATGAACACTGAAGCTTTCTTT	CASSSPTGSAMNTEAFF
TRBJ2-5	TRBV5-1	14	.	.	TGCGCCAGCAGCGTAACCGACAGTCAAGAGACCCAGTACTTC	CASSVTDSQETQYF
TRBJ2-3	TRBV5-1	14	.	.	TGTGCCAGCAGCCCAGACTCTAGCACAGATACGCAGTATTTT	CASSPDSSTDTQYF
TRBJ2-3	TRBV20-1	15	.	TRBD2	TGCAGTGCTACCCGGCTAGCGGGGCGCACAGATACGCAGTATTTT	CSATRLAGRTDTQYF
TRBJ2-7	TRBV7-2	15	many	TRBD1	TGTGCCAGCAGCTTAGTGGGGGGACAGGACTACGAGCAGTACTTC	CASSLVGGQDYEQYF
TRBJ2-1	TRBV5-1	15	.	TRBD2	TGCGCCAGCAGCTCGTCTAGCGGAACCAACAATGAGCAGTTCTTC	CASSSSSGTNNEQFF
TRBJ1-6	TRBV28	15	.	TRBD1	TGTGCCAGCAGAACGACAGGGGAGGGGAATTCACCCCTCCACTTT	CASRTTGEGNSPLHF
TRBJ2-7	TRBV6-6	14	.	.	TGTGCCAGCAGCCCAGAGGACAGCTACTACGAGCAGTACTTC	CASSPEDSYYEQYF
TRBJ2-5	TRBV10-3	13	.	.	TGTGCCATCAGTGGGAACTTGCAAGAGACCCAGTACTTC	CAISGNLQETQYF
TRBJ2-3	TRBV4-2	16	.	TRBD1	TGTGCCAGCAGCCATCTCCGGGACAGGGGTATAGATACGCAGTATTTT	CASSHLRDRGIDTQYF
TRBJ2-7	TRBV5-1	15	.	TRBD1	TGCGCCAGCAGCTTGGCCGGGACAGCCACCTACGAGCAGTACTTC	CASSLAGTATYEQYF
TRBJ2-3	TRBV5-4	16	.	.	TGTGCCAGCAGCTTGGTGGTTAACAGGGGCACAGATACGCAGTATTTT	CASSLVVNRGTDTQYF
TRBJ2-1	TRBV4-1	15	.	.	TGCGCCAGCAGCCAAGTTGAGGGGGCCTACAATGAGCAGTTCTTC	CASSQVEGAYNEQFF
TRBJ1-2	TRBV12-3/TRBV12-4	14	once	.	TGTGCCAGCAGCATGGCAAGGGTTTCCTATGGCTACACCTTC	CASSMARVSYGYTF